The 29 T cell receptor beta chains below all came from one sample that was sequenced in a study of STAT5B mutations in CD4+ large granular lymphocyte leukemia. Assay used: immunoSEQ multiplex PCR; TCRdb lists only in-frame clones, some missing. This table holds tens of thousands of clones, approximately 74% found once. Material: CD4+ T cells from blood buffy coats. The receptors originated from a human donor in good health.

The DNA of the CDR3 is TGTGCCAGTAGTATTGGCTTTCAATCCTACAATGAGCAGTTCTTC. Its protein is CASSIGFQSYNEQFF. The V and J genes are TRBV19 and TRBJ2-1; D gene uncertain. The ends were cut back, 3 bases at V and 1 base at J, with 10 bases in the middle. The CDR3 length is 15 residues. Per germline, CDR1 LNHDA and CDR2 SQIVND (reference sequence).

This sequence joins TRBV10-2 and TRBJ1-6; 8 bases fit TRBD1. Germline-derived CDR1 and CDR2 are WSHSY and SAAADI. Trimming removed 6 bases from V and 7 bases from J; junction bases left unmatched: 5. This CDR3 is 14 amino acids long. CDR3 region: CASRDRGRNSPLHF. The CDR3 bases are TGCGCCAGCAGAGACAGGGGCCGGAATTCACCCCTCCACTTT.

The chain carries TRBV2 and TRBJ2-7, with 8 bases aligning to TRBD1. V was pared by 5 bases and J by 9 bases, with 6 bases of the junction left unmatched. Germline V gene lookup returns CDR1 SNHLY and CDR2 FYNNEI. The CDR3 consists of 12 residues. The chain's CDR3 is CASSPDREAQYF. In DNA form, the CDR3 reads TGTGCCAGCAGTCCGGACAGGGAGGCGCAGTACTTC.

The chain combines TRBV10-1 with TRBJ1-1; D remains unclear. V was cut by 3 bases and J by 10 bases, with 15 bases left in between. Germline CDR1 reads WNHNN; CDR2 reads SYGVQD (reference sequence). The CDR3 covers 13 residues. The CDR3 DNA reads as TGCGCCAGCAGTGAATTTGGGGATCTTCGAGCTTTCTTT. Translation: CASSEFGDLRAFF.

This CDR3 reads CASSLAGLNNEQFF. CDR3 nucleotides: TGTGCCAGCAGCCTAGCGGGGCTGAACAATGAGCAGTTCTTC. The chain is built from TRBV6-6 and TRBJ2-1; 9 bases are a match to TRBD2. With 6 bases clipped from V and 5 bases from J, the junction kept 5 bases outside the gene matches. CDR1 and CDR2 (germline): MNHNY, SVGAGI (reference sequence). The CDR3 spans 14 residues.

The CDR3 sequence is CASRQTSGTTDTQYF. CDR3 nucleotides: TGTGCCAGCAGACAGACTAGCGGGACCACAGATACGCAGTATTTT. This sequence joins TRBV7-9 and TRBJ2-3; 11 nucleotides match TRBD2. With 6 bases clipped from V and 2 bases from J, the junction kept 4 bases outside the gene matches. Germline CDR1 is SEHNR and CDR2 is FQNEAQ (reference sequence). The CDR3 is 15 residues long.

The DNA of the CDR3 is TGTGCCAGCAGTACCCCCGGGACAGGGGTTGAAGCTTTCTTT. Protein: CASSTPGTGVEAFF. The chain employs TRBV6-6 and TRBJ1-1; 10 bases line up with TRBD1. This CDR3 is 14 amino acids long. The ends lost 5 bases at V and 7 bases at J; junction bases unmatched: 7. The germline CDR1 and CDR2 sequences are MNHNY and SVGAGI (reference sequence).

This clone was seen once. V usage is TRBV14 and J usage is TRBJ2-1; TRBD1 agrees at 12 bases. The germline CDR1 and CDR2 sequences are SGHDN and FVKESK. V shed 2 bases and J 8 bases; nucleotides not matched to a gene: 4. This CDR3 region has 15 residues. The CDR3 region is CASSQFGTGGDEQFF. The CDR3 DNA follows: TGTGCCAGCAGCCAATTCGGGACAGGGGGCGATGAGCAGTTCTTC.

About this clone: At one end the junction does not follow the germline gene, possibly because of a read error. The chain links TRBV7-9 to TRBJ2-5; D unresolved. The CDR3 runs 11 residues. Germline V gene lookup returns CDR1 SEHNR and CDR2 FQNEAQ (reference sequence). CDR3 sequence: CASGLGETQYF. For the CDR3, the DNA is TGTGCCAGCGGCTTAGGAGAGACCCAGTACTTC.

This clone was found once. The V and J genes are TRBV5-4 and TRBJ2-1, with D perhaps assigned TRBD1 or TRBD2 (6 bases each). Trimming took off 2 bases at V and 0 bases at J, with 15 bases between the two ends. CDR3 length: 17 amino acids. Germline V gives CDR1 SGHNT, CDR2 YYREEE (reference sequence). CDR3 residues: CASSFPGRDNSYNEQFF. In nucleotides, the CDR3 is TGTGCCAGCAGCTTCCCCGGGCGGGACAACTCCTACAATGAGCAGTTCTTC. Using reference TRBV5-4 and TRBJ2-1 for the parts outside the CDR3, the full variable domain is ETGVTQSPTHLIKTRGQQVTLRCSSQSGHNTVSWYQQALGQGPQFIFQYYREEENGRGNFPPRFSGLQFPNYSSELNVNALELDDSALYLCASSFPGRDNSYNEQFFGPGTRLTVL.

This clone has just one count. The V and J genes are TRBV19 and TRBJ2-3; a weak D match, TRBD2 (5 bases). CDR3 length: 15 residues. Trimming shortened V by 5 bases and J by 4 bases, and 16 bases separated the two germline ends. The germline CDR1 and CDR2 sequences are LNHDA and SQIVND (reference sequence). The CDR3 DNA reads TGTGCCAGTAGTCCTACGCTCCACGGGGCAGATACGCAGTATTTT. Its translation: CASSPTLHGADTQYF.

This clone has a handful of counts. V is TRBV18 and J is TRBJ2-2; 7 bases are shared with TRBD1. CDR1 and CDR2 from the germline V gene are KGHSH and LQKENI. The CDR3 totals 15 residues. Trimming took 4 bases from V and 4 from J; bases not matched to a gene: 6. In DNA, the CDR3 is TGTGCCAGCTCACTTAACGGGGACAGCACCGGGGAGCTGTTTTTT. Protein: CASSLNGDSTGELFF.

This clone has just a few counts. The chain couples TRBV28 to TRBJ1-2; no clear D gene. V lost 6 bases, J lost 3 bases, and 17 bases lay in between. Germline CDR1 is MDHEN and CDR2 is SYDVKM. This CDR3 region has 15 residues. In DNA, the CDR3 is TGTGCCAGCAGACCTCCGACCAGCTCCTACTATGGCTACACCTTC. Protein sequence: CASRPPTSSYYGYTF.

The genes are TRBV30 and TRBJ2-7; TRBD2 might be the D (6 bases). The CDR3 sequence is 14 residues long. The germline CDR1 and CDR2 sequences are GTSNPN and SVGIG (reference sequence). V dropped 3 bases and J dropped 5 bases, with 17 bases sitting between them. CDR3 region: CAWSLGRTVDEQYF. The CDR3 bases are TGTGCCTGGAGCTTGGGGAGGACTGTTGACGAGCAGTACTTC.

This clone appeared a single time. This chain connects TRBV4-1 to TRBJ1-3; D ambiguous. V was clipped by 4 bases and J by 5 bases, with 18 bases between them. CDR1 and CDR2 (germline): MGHRA, YSYEKL. CDR3 length: 16 amino acids. CDR3 coding DNA: TGCGCCAGCAGCCCACTCGGTACCGGGAGAAGAAACACCATATATTTT. Amino acids: CASSPLGTGRRNTIYF.

The chain employs TRBV28 and TRBJ2-1; tentatively, D is TRBD1 or TRBD2 (5 bases each). Germline CDR1 is MDHEN and CDR2 is SYDVKM. The length of the CDR3 is 15 residues. The V and J ends lost 5 bases and 4 bases respectively, with 15 bases between them. Written as DNA, the CDR3 is TGTGCCAGCAGTAAGGGACCTCTAGTATACAATGAGCAGTTCTTC. It specifies CASSKGPLVYNEQFF.

The V call is TRBV5-6, the J call TRBJ2-7; D is unresolved. CDR1 is SGHDT and CDR2 is YYEEEE in the germline V gene. This CDR3 region has 14 residues. With 1 base removed from V and 5 bases from J, the gap between germline ends came to 13 bases. CDR3 in amino acids: CASSLWQLRHEQYF. Written as DNA, the CDR3 is TGTGCCAGCAGCTTGTGGCAGCTCCGCCACGAGCAGTACTTC. The whole variable domain, filled in from reference TRBV5-6 and TRBJ2-7, reads DAGVTQSPTHLIKTRGQQVTLRCSPKSGHDTVSWYQQALGQGPQFIFQYYEEEERQRGNFPDRFSGHQFPNYSSELNVNALLLGDSALYLCASSLWQLRHEQYFGPGTRLTVT.

This clone was seen a handful of times. The chain carries TRBV11-2 and TRBJ1-1, with a possible D match to TRBD1 (5 bases). Looked up from germline, CDR1 is SGHAT and CDR2 is FQNNGV. With 1 base removed from V and 7 bases from J, the gap between germline ends came to 7 bases. This CDR3 region has 12 residues. The CDR3 DNA reads as TGTGCCAGCAGCTTAGGAGACAGTGAAGCTTTCTTT. It encodes CASSLGDSEAFF.

The rearrangement links TRBV5-5 to TRBJ2-5; 8 positions match TRBD2. V dropped 1 base and J dropped 1; count of bases not matched to a gene: 9. Germline V gene lookup returns CDR1 SGHKS and CDR2 YYEKEE (reference sequence). The CDR3 loop spans 17 amino acids. The CDR3, as DNA: TGTGCCAGCAGCTTGTCTGTAGGTAGCGGGGCCCAAGAGACCCAGTACTTC. Encoded protein: CASSLSVGSGAQETQYF.

V usage is TRBV19 and J usage is TRBJ2-5, with D perhaps TRBD1 or TRBD2 (5 bases each). The V gene's germline CDR1 is LNHDA and CDR2 SQIVND (reference sequence). This CDR3 spans 14 amino acids. V dropped 4 bases and J dropped 5 bases, with 14 bases sitting between them. The CDR3 region is CASSTGSWGETQYF. In DNA, the CDR3 is TGTGCCAGTAGTACCGGGTCCTGGGGGGAGACCCAGTACTTC.

V usage is TRBV6-1 and J usage is TRBJ2-7; D perhaps matches TRBD1 (6 bases). V dropped 8 bases and J dropped 3 bases, with 14 bases sitting between them. Germline CDR1 MNHNS, CDR2 SASEGT. This CDR3 is 13 amino acids long. CDR3 in DNA: TGTGCCAGCCGCTGGGGGCAGAACTACGAGCAGTACTTC. Protein product: CASRWGQNYEQYF.

Only a few counts were recorded for this clone. The rearrangement uses TRBV27 and TRBJ1-5; D is uncertain. This CDR3 comprises 17 residues. The germline V gene has CDR1 MNHEY and CDR2 SMNVEV (reference sequence). V was clipped by 2 bases and J by 0 bases, with 14 bases between them. DNA for the CDR3: TGTGCCAGCAGTTTAGTGTGGGCAAGGGATAGCAATCAGCCCCAGCATTTT. Translation gives CASSLVWARDSNQPQHF.

This clone was seen once. The gene calls are TRBV11-3 and TRBJ2-1; tentatively, D is TRBD1 or TRBD2 (6 bases each). The CDR3 consists of 16 residues. V was pared by 4 bases and J by 10 bases, with 23 bases between. Germline-derived CDR1 and CDR2 are SGHNT and YENEEA. Here the CDR3 reads CASSSTRGATYREQFF. Written as DNA, the CDR3 is TGTGCCAGCAGCTCAACGAGGGGGGCGACCTACCGGGAGCAGTTCTTC. Together with reference TRBV11-3 and TRBJ2-1, the CDR3 gives the full variable domain: EAGVVQSPRYKIIEKKQPVAFWCNPISGHNTLYWYLQNLGQGPELLIRYENEEAVDDSQLPKDRFSAERLKGVDSTLKIQPAELGDSAVYLCASSSTRGATYREQFFGPGTRLTVL.

The chain has TRBV5-5 and TRBJ2-2; D might be TRBD2 (5 bases). The CDR3 totals 15 residues. Germline V gene lookup returns CDR1 SGHKS and CDR2 YYEKEE (reference sequence). V gave up 6 bases and J gave up 7 bases, with 19 bases separating them. The CDR3 spells CASTLPGGSIGELFF. The CDR3 DNA reads as TGTGCCAGCACCCTCCCCGGAGGCTCTATCGGGGAGCTGTTTTTT.

This chain uses TRBV4-3 with TRBJ2-6; no clear D. In germline, CDR1 is LGHNA, CDR2 YSLEER. The V gene lost 0 bases and the J gene lost 0 bases, with 6 bases spanning the gap. The CDR3 length is 16 residues. The CDR3 DNA reads TGCGCCAGCAGCCAAGAGCCGAGCTCTGGGGCCAACGTCCTGACTTTC. Encoded protein: CASSQEPSSGANVLTF.

The V gene is TRBV2, the J gene TRBJ2-5, with D perhaps TRBD2 (6 bases). The germline V gene has CDR1 SNHLY and CDR2 FYNNEI. The germline V and J ends were trimmed by 6 bases and 7 bases, with 18 bases remaining between them. There are 14 residues in the CDR3. The CDR3 DNA follows: TGTGCCAGCAGCCCGCTACGGGGGATGGGGACCCAGTACTTC. Its protein product is CASSPLRGMGTQYF.

This clone turned up a few times. The chain carries TRBV11-3 and TRBJ2-7; 8 positions match TRBD1. This CDR3 has 14 residues. Trimming took 6 bases from V and 0 from J; bases not matched to a gene: 4. Germline V lookup: CDR1 SGHNT, CDR2 YENEEA. The CDR3 is CASRTTGGSYEQYF. CDR3 sequence (DNA): TGTGCCAGCAGGACTACAGGGGGCTCCTACGAGCAGTACTTC.

This clone was counted a single time. The chain links TRBV5-6 to TRBJ1-2; 7 bases are shared with TRBD1. Germline lookup yields CDR1 SGHDT and CDR2 YYEEEE. This CDR3 is 17 amino acids long. V shed 4 bases and J 4 bases; nucleotides not matched to a gene: 16. The CDR3 loop is CASSRALLGQPFYGYTF. The CDR3, as DNA: TGTGCCAGCAGCAGGGCTCTCCTGGGACAGCCCTTCTATGGCTACACCTTC.

The J gene is TRBJ1-6, the V gene TRBV5-6; perhaps TRBD1 as D (6 bases). The germline V gene has CDR1 SGHDT and CDR2 YYEEEE. V lost 0 bases and J 9 bases, leaving 16 bases between the germline ends. The CDR3 length is 16 residues. CDR3 region: CASSLGGGSRGSPLHF. The CDR3 nucleotides are TGTGCCAGCAGCTTGGGTGGGGGGTCCAGGGGTTCACCCCTCCACTTT.